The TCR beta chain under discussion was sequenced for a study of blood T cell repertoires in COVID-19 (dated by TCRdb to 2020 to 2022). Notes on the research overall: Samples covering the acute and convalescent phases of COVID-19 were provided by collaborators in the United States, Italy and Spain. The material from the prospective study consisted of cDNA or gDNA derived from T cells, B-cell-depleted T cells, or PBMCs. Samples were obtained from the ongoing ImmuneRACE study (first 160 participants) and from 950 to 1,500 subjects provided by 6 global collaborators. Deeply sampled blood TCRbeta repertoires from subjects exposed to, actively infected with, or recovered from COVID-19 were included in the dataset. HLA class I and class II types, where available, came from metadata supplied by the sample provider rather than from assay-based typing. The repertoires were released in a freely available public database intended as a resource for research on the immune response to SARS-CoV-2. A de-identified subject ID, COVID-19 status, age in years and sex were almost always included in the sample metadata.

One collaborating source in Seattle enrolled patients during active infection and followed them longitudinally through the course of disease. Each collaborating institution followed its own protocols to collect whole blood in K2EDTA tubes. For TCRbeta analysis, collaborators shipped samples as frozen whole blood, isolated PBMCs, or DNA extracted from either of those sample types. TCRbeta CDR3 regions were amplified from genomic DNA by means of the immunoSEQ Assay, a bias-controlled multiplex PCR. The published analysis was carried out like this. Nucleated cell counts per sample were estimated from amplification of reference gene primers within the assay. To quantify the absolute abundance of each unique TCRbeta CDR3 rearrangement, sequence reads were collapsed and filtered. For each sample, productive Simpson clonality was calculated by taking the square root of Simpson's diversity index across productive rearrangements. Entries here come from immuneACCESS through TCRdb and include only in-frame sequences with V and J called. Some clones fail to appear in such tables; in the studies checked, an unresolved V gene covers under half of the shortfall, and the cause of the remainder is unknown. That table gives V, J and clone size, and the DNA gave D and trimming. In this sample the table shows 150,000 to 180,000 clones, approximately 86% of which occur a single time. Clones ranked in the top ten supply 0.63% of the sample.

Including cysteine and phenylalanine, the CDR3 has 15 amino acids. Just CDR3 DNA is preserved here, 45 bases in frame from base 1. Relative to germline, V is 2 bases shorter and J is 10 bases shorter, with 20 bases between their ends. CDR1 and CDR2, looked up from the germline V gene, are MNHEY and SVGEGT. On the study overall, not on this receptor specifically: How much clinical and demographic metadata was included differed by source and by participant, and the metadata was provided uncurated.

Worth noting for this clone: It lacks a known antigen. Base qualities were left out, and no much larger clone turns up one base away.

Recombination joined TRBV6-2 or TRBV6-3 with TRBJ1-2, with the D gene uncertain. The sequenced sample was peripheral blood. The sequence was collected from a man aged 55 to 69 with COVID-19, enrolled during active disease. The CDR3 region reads CASSYGGRIARDYTF. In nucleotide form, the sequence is TGTGCCAGCAGTTACGGAGGGCGGATTGCAAGGGACTACACCTTC.